A single T cell receptor beta chain is shown here with its context. The data stem from a study of blood T cell repertoires in COVID-19. On the study more broadly: Nucleic acid was either cDNA or gDNA, and it came from T cells, B-cell-depleted T cells, or PBMCs.

CDR1 and CDR2 (germline): LNHDA, SQIVND (reference sequence). With V trimmed by 6 bases and J by 3 bases, 3 bases remained unmatched. The length of the CDR3 is 15 residues. Using immunoSEQ multiplex PCR, the repertoire was profiled, and TCRdb retains in-frame clones only, with some absent. Among roughly 100,000 clones listed, roughly 80% were seen once. This TCR was recovered from an elderly woman with active or convalescent COVID-19. Sequenced: peripheral blood. The chain links TRBV19 to TRBJ2-1; 12 bases align to TRBD2. The CDR3 bases are TGTGCCAGTAGCCTAGCGGGGGGGATCTACAATGAGCAGTTCTTC. Translating gives CASSLAGGIYNEQFF.